Listed below are T cell receptor beta chains from one sample, sequenced in a study of T cells in Graves' hyperthyroidism and ophthalmopathy. Via MiXCR, TCRdb re-called the multiplex PCR reads, giving one row per CDR3 protein. The repertoire holds 400,000 or so distinct CDR3 sequences, with roughly 15% as singletons. The sample comprised blood. The receptors shown here come from a woman in her twenties or thirties with Graves' ophthalmopathy. Each CDR3 is given with its conserved first and last residue. D genes are given only for firm matches. Size tells how often a clone was seen (once, few, many) or the class of an expanded clone, and some rows leave it out.

V gene: TRBV27; clone size: many; J gene: TRBJ2-7; D gene: TRBD1; CDR3 protein: CASSINFRQGGAYEQYF; CDR3 DNA: TGTGCCAGCAGTATTAATTTCAGACAGGGGGGAGCCTACGAGCAGTACTTC
V gene: TRBV6-1; clone size: NA; J gene: TRBJ2-7; D gene: NA; CDR3 protein: CASIQGGIEQYF; CDR3 DNA: TGTGCCAGCATTCAAGGAGGGATTGAGCAGTACTTC
V gene: TRBV11-2; clone size: many; J gene: TRBJ2-7; D gene: TRBD2; CDR3 protein: CASRSAGVSYEQYF; CDR3 DNA: TGTGCCAGCAGATCGGCGGGGGTCTCCTACGAGCAGTACTTC
V gene: TRBV4-2; clone size: NA; J gene: TRBJ2-7; D gene: NA; CDR3 protein: CASSQPDERSYEQYF; CDR3 DNA: TGTGCCAGCAGCCAACCAGACGAGCGCTCCTACGAGCAGTACTTC
V gene: TRBV28; clone size: many; J gene: TRBJ2-3; D gene: TRBD1; CDR3 protein: CASSFNRGEADTQYF; CDR3 DNA: TGTGCCAGCAGTTTTAACAGGGGAGAGGCAGATACGCAGTATTTT
V gene: TRBV5-6; clone size: few; J gene: TRBJ1-2; D gene: NA; CDR3 protein: CASSPQSYGYTF; CDR3 DNA: TGTGCCAGCAGCCCCCAATCCTATGGCTACACCTTC
V gene: TRBV10-3; clone size: many; J gene: TRBJ2-3; D gene: TRBD2; CDR3 protein: CAITPSGPTDTQYF; CDR3 DNA: TGTGCCATCACTCCTAGCGGACCCACAGATACGCAGTATTTT
V gene: TRBV6-5; clone size: few; J gene: TRBJ2-3; D gene: TRBD2; CDR3 protein: CASSYSPRGTSLDTQYF; CDR3 DNA: TGTGCCAGCAGTTACTCTCCGCGGGGGACTAGCTTAGATACGCAGTATTTT
V gene: TRBV19; clone size: NA; J gene: TRBJ2-6; D gene: NA; CDR3 protein: CASDSGANVLTF; CDR3 DNA: TGTGCCAGTGACTCTGGGGCCAACGTCCTGACTTTC
V gene: TRBV28; clone size: many; J gene: TRBJ2-6; D gene: TRBD1; CDR3 protein: CASSSYGTADHSGANVLTF; CDR3 DNA: TGTGCCAGCAGTTCCTACGGGACAGCCGATCACTCTGGGGCCAACGTCCTGACTTTC
V gene: TRBV20-1; clone size: NA; J gene: TRBJ2-7; D gene: TRBD2; CDR3 protein: CSADTTGTRRLEQYF; CDR3 DNA: TGCAGTGCTGACACTACCGGGACTAGACGCCTCGAGCAGTACTTC
V gene: TRBV19; clone size: few; J gene: TRBJ1-2; D gene: TRBD1; CDR3 protein: CASMNRGVRGYTF; CDR3 DNA: TGTGCCAGTATGAACAGGGGAGTCCGGGGCTACACCTTC
V gene: TRBV3-1; clone size: many; J gene: TRBJ2-3; D gene: NA; CDR3 protein: CASSRGKTPSTDTQYF; CDR3 DNA: TGTGCCAGCAGCCGCGGAAAGACCCCTAGCACAGATACGCAGTATTTT
V gene: TRBV19; clone size: few; J gene: TRBJ1-2; D gene: TRBD1; CDR3 protein: CASTRQGGNYGYTF; CDR3 DNA: TGTGCCAGTACGCGACAGGGTGGGAACTATGGCTACACCTTC
V gene: TRBV5-1; clone size: NA; J gene: TRBJ2-3; D gene: NA; CDR3 protein: CASSLSASFLSDTQYF; CDR3 DNA: TGCGCCAGCAGCTTATCGGCTAGCTTCCTGTCAGATACGCAGTATTTT
V gene: TRBV5-1; clone size: many; J gene: TRBJ2-5; D gene: TRBD1; CDR3 protein: CASSLANRGFETQYF; CDR3 DNA: TGCGCCAGCAGCCTGGCGAACAGGGGTTTCGAGACCCAGTACTTC
V gene: TRBV3-1; clone size: many; J gene: TRBJ2-2; D gene: TRBD2; CDR3 protein: CASSRRLAGTNTGELFF; CDR3 DNA: TGTGCCAGCAGCCGAAGACTAGCGGGAACGAACACCGGGGAGCTGTTTTTT
V gene: TRBV7-9; clone size: many; J gene: TRBJ2-5; D gene: NA; CDR3 protein: CASSFGGLGETQYF; CDR3 DNA: TGTGCCAGCAGCTTCGGGGGCCTCGGGGAGACCCAGTACTTC
V gene: TRBV5-1; clone size: many; J gene: TRBJ1-1; D gene: NA; CDR3 protein: CASREDGDTEAFF; CDR3 DNA: TGCGCCAGCAGGGAGGACGGAGACACTGAAGCTTTCTTT
V gene: TRBV11-2; clone size: many; J gene: TRBJ2-1; D gene: NA; CDR3 protein: CASSPTWGMSYNEQFF; CDR3 DNA: TGTGCCAGCAGCCCCACCTGGGGGATGTCCTACAATGAGCAGTTCTTC
V gene: TRBV6-1; clone size: few; J gene: TRBJ1-3; D gene: TRBD1; CDR3 protein: CASSRTGVLTIYF; CDR3 DNA: TGTGCCAGCAGTCGGACAGGGGTTCTCACCATATATTTT
V gene: TRBV13; clone size: many; J gene: TRBJ1-1; D gene: NA; CDR3 protein: CASSLALTGLGAFF; CDR3 DNA: TGTGCCAGCAGCTTAGCCCTTACAGGGTTAGGAGCTTTCTTT
V gene: TRBV20-1; clone size: many; J gene: TRBJ2-7; D gene: TRBD1; CDR3 protein: CSARKQGGTDEQYF; CDR3 DNA: TGCAGTGCTAGAAAACAGGGGGGAACGGACGAGCAGTACTTC
V gene: TRBV5-8; clone size: many; J gene: TRBJ1-1; D gene: NA; CDR3 protein: CASSKTGQGEGAFF; CDR3 DNA: TGTGCCAGCAGCAAAACAGGACAAGGGGAGGGAGCTTTCTTT
V gene: TRBV6-1; clone size: NA; J gene: TRBJ2-2; D gene: NA; CDR3 protein: CASSGAGTNTGELFF; CDR3 DNA: TGTGCCAGCAGTGGAGCGGGGACAAACACCGGGGAGCTGTTTTTT
V gene: TRBV18; clone size: many; J gene: TRBJ2-4; D gene: NA; CDR3 protein: CASSPHSQDIQYF; CDR3 DNA: TGTGCCAGCTCACCGCACTCTCAAGACATTCAGTACTTC
V gene: TRBV5-6; clone size: many; J gene: TRBJ2-3; D gene: TRBD2; CDR3 protein: CASSYLAGPTDTQYF; CDR3 DNA: TGTGCCAGCAGTTATCTAGCGGGTCCCACAGATACGCAGTATTTT
V gene: TRBV7-8; clone size: NA; J gene: TRBJ2-5; D gene: NA; CDR3 protein: CASRYTAQETQYF; CDR3 DNA: TGTGCCAGCAGGTATACAGCTCAAGAGACCCAGTACTTC
V gene: TRBV2; clone size: many; J gene: TRBJ1-2; D gene: NA; CDR3 protein: CASSDVGYTF; CDR3 DNA: TGTGCCAGCTCAGATGTAGGCTACACCTTC
V gene: TRBV5-4; clone size: few; J gene: TRBJ2-7; D gene: TRBD1; CDR3 protein: CASSYGQGNEQYF; CDR3 DNA: TGTGCCAGCAGCTACGGACAGGGTAACGAGCAGTACTTC
V gene: TRBV2; clone size: many; J gene: TRBJ1-6; D gene: NA; CDR3 protein: CASSEGGNSPLHF; CDR3 DNA: TGTGCCAGCAGCGAAGGCGGGAATTCACCCCTCCACTTT
V gene: TRBV20-1; clone size: many; J gene: TRBJ2-1; D gene: NA; CDR3 protein: CSAPTINSYNEQFF; CDR3 DNA: TGCAGTGCCCCGACTATCAACTCCTACAATGAGCAGTTCTTC
V gene: TRBV6-1; clone size: many; J gene: TRBJ1-5; D gene: NA; CDR3 protein: CASRNREEQPQHF; CDR3 DNA: TGTGCCAGCCGGAACAGGGAGGAACAGCCCCAGCATTTT
V gene: TRBV28; clone size: many; J gene: TRBJ2-7; D gene: NA; CDR3 protein: CASSPEDGTTTYEQYF; CDR3 DNA: TGTGCCAGCAGTCCTGAGGACGGAACCACGACCTACGAGCAGTACTTC
V gene: TRBV2; clone size: NA; J gene: TRBJ2-3; D gene: NA; CDR3 protein: CASAAGTRDTQYF; CDR3 DNA: TGTGCCAGCGCCGCAGGCACCAGAGATACGCAGTATTTT
V gene: TRBV18; clone size: many; J gene: TRBJ1-1; D gene: TRBD1; CDR3 protein: CASSPYGTGITEAFF; CDR3 DNA: TGTGCCAGCTCACCCTATGGGACAGGGATTACTGAAGCTTTCTTT
V gene: TRBV15; clone size: few; J gene: TRBJ2-5; D gene: NA; CDR3 protein: CATSRGLEDVVTQYF; CDR3 DNA: TGTGCCACCAGCAGGGGCCTGGAGGATGTAGTGACCCAGTACTTC
V gene: TRBV11-2; clone size: NA; J gene: TRBJ2-7; D gene: NA; CDR3 protein: CASSFLRTYEQYF; CDR3 DNA: TGTGCCAGCAGCTTCTTGCGAACCTACGAGCAGTACTTC
V gene: TRBV10-3; clone size: many; J gene: TRBJ1-1; D gene: NA; CDR3 protein: CAIRTPLVNRNTEAFF; CDR3 DNA: TGTGCCATCAGGACCCCCCTTGTTAATCGGAACACTGAAGCTTTCTTT
V gene: TRBV2; clone size: NA; J gene: TRBJ1-2; D gene: NA; CDR3 protein: CASSLGTRYGYTF; CDR3 DNA: TGTGCCAGCAGCTTAGGGACACGATATGGCTACACCTTC
V gene: TRBV3-1; clone size: many; J gene: TRBJ2-2; D gene: NA; CDR3 protein: CASSQALNTGELFF; CDR3 DNA: TGTGCCAGCAGCCAAGCATTGAACACCGGGGAGCTGTTTTTT
V gene: TRBV2; clone size: once; J gene: TRBJ2-5; D gene: NA; CDR3 protein: CASRTGREETQYF; CDR3 DNA: TGTGCCAGCAGGACCGGGAGAGAAGAGACCCAGTACTTC